This T cell receptor (beta chain) came from a study of T cell responses to AZD1222 COVID-19 vaccine. Measured with immunoSEQ multiplex PCR; TCRdb has only the in-frame clones, and not every one. The sample includes 86,000 or so clones, around 83% of them seen just once. This clone appeared once. V was clipped by 4 bases and J by 0 bases, with 13 bases between them. This CDR3 comprises 15 residues. Germline loops: CDR1 SGHRS, CDR2 YFSETQ. The chain couples TRBV5-1 to TRBJ1-1, with unresolved D. The sample consisted of peripheral blood, taken 28 days after the second AZD1222 dose. This receptor was taken from an adult who received the AZD1222 COVID-19 vaccine. The CDR3 sequence: CASSPTNLMNTEAFF. CDR3 bases: TGCGCCAGCAGCCCAACCAACCTCATGAACACTGAAGCTTTCTTT. Full variable domain (missing parts from reference TRBV5-1 and TRBJ1-1): KAGVTQTPRYLIKTRGQQVTLSCSPISGHRSVSWYQQTPGQGLQFLFEYFSETQRNKGNFPGRFSGRQFSNSRSEMNVSTLELGDSALYLCASSPTNLMNTEAFFGQGTRLTVV.